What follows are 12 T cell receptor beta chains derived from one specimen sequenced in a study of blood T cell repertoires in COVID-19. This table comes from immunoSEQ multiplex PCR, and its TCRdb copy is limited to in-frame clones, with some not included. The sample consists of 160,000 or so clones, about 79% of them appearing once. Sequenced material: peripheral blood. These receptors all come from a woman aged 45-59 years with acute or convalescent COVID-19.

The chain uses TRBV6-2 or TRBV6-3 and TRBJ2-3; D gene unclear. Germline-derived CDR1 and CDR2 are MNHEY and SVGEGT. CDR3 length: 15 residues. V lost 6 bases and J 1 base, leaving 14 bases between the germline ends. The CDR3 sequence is CASSRTRRGTDTQYF. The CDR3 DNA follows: TGTGCCAGCAGCCGCACCCGTCGAGGCACAGATACGCAGTATTTT.

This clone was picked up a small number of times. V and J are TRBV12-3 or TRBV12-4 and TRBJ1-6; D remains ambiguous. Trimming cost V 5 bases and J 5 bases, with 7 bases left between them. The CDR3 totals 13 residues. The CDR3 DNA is TGTGCCAGCAGTGGCCAGAATAATTCACCCCTCCACTTT. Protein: CASSGQNNSPLHF.

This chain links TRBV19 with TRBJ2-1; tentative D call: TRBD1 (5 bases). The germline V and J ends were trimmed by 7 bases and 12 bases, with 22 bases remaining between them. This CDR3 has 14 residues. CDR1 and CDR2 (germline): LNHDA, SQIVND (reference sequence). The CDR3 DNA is TGTGCCAGTAATAATTTCAGGGCGCGCGAGGTGCAGTTCTTC. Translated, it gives CASNNFRAREVQFF.

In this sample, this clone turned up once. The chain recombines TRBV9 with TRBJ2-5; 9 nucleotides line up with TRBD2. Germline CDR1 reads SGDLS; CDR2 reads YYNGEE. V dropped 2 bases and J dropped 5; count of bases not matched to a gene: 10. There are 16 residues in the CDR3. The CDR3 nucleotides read TGTGCCAGCAGCGTGGCTGGCGGGGGGGCCCTTGAGACCCAGTACTTC. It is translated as CASSVAGGGALETQYF.

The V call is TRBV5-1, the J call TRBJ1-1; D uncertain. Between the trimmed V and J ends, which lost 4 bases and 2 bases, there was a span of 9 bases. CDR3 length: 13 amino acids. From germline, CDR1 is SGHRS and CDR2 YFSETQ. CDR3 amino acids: CASSITHNTEAFF. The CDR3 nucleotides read TGCGCCAGCAGCATAACACATAACACTGAAGCTTTCTTT.

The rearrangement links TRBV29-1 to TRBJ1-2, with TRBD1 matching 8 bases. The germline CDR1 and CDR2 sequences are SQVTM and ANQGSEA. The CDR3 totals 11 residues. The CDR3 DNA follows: TGCACGGGGCAGGGGGCGGCTGGCTACACCTTC. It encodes CTGQGAAGYTF.

This chain's CDR3 is CASSAPSGLAGEETQYF. Here the CDR3 DNA reads TGTGCCAGCAGTGCCCCTTCGGGACTAGCGGGGGAAGAGACCCAGTACTTC. V usage is TRBV6-2 or TRBV6-3 and J usage is TRBJ2-5, with 14 bases identical to TRBD2. The CDR3 is 17 amino acids. V was pared by 5 bases and J by 3 bases, with 8 bases of the junction left unmatched. Germline V gene sequence: CDR1 MNHEY, CDR2 SVGEGT.

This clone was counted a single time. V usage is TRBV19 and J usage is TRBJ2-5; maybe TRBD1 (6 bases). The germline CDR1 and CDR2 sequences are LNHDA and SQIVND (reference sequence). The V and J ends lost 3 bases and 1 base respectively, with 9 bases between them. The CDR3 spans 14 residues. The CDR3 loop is CASSIAGVQETQYF. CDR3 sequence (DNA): TGTGCCAGTAGTATCGCAGGGGTCCAAGAGACCCAGTACTTC.

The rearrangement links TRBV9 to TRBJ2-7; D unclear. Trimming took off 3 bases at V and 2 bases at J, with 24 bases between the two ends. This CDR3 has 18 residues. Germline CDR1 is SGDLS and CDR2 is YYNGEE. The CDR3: CASSGESPTYQLPYEQYF. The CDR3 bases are TGTGCCAGCAGCGGAGAGAGCCCCACGTATCAACTTCCCTACGAGCAGTACTTC.

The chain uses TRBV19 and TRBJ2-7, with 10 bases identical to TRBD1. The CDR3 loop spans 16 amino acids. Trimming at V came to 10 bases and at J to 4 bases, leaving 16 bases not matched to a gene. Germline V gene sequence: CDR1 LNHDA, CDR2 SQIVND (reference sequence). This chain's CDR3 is CATARAGQGIGYEQYF. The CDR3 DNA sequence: TGTGCCACCGCGAGGGCGGGACAGGGGATTGGGTACGAGCAGTACTTC. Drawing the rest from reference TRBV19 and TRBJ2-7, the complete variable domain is DGGITQSPKYLFRKEGQNVTLSCEQNLNHDAMYWYRQDPGQGLRLIYYSQIVNDFQKGDIAEGYSVSREKKESFPLTVTSAQKNPTAFYLCATARAGQGIGYEQYFGPGTRLTVT.

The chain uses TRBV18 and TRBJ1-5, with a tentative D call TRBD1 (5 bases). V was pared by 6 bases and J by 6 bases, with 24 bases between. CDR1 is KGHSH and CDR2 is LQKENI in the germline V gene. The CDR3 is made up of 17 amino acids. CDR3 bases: TGTGCCAGCTCGCTTCTACCTTCAGGAGGGGTGGGTCAGCCCCAGCATTTT. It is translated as CASSLLPSGGVGQPQHF. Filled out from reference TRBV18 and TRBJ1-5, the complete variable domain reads NAGVMQNPRHLVRRRGQEARLRCSPMKGHSHVYWYRQLPEEGLKFMVYLQKENIIDESGMPKERFSAEFPKEGPSILRIQQVVRGDSAAYFCASSLLPSGGVGQPQHFGDGTRLSIL.

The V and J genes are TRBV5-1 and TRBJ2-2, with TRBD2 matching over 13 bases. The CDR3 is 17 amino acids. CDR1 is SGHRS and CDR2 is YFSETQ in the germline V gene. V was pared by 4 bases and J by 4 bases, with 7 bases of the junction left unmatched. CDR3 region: CASSLLAGGPSTGELFF. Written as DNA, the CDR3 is TGCGCCAGCAGCCTACTAGCGGGGGGGCCGAGCACCGGGGAGCTGTTTTTT.